The rows below give T cell receptor beta chains drawn from one sample of a study of cytomegalovirus exposure and HLA in healthy donors. This table comes from immunoSEQ multiplex PCR, and its TCRdb copy is limited to in-frame clones, with some not included. Among some 150,000 clones, 71% were seen once, and the ten largest hold over 2.5%. Sequenced material: PBMCs. The receptors stem from a woman in her thirties in good health and CMV-seronegative. Each CDR3 is given with its conserved first and last residue. The D gene is left open where the match is weak. Size is omitted from some rows. Given values are once, few, many or a class for expanded clones.

clone size	D gene	J gene	V gene	CDR3 DNA	CDR3 protein
.	.	TRBJ1-5	TRBV4-2	TGTGCCAGCAGAAAACAGGTCGTTGGGCAGCCCCGGCATTTT	CASRKQVVGQPRHF
.	.	TRBJ2-7	TRBV2	TGTGCCAGCAGCTGGGCCGCCTACGAGCAGTACTTC	CASSWAAYEQYF
once	.	TRBJ2-7	TRBV14	TGTGCCAGCAGCCGAGGCCCGGGATCCTACGAGCAGTACTTC	CASSRGPGSYEQYF
.	TRBD1	TRBJ1-5	TRBV4-3	TGCGCCAGCAGCCAAGGGACAGGGGGCCTCCAGCCCCAGCATTTT	CASSQGTGGLQPQHF
.	.	TRBJ1-2	TRBV7-2	TGTGCCAGCAGCTTAGAGGTCGGCGGGGGCTACACCTTC	CASSLEVGGGYTF
.	.	TRBJ1-1	TRBV7-8	TGTGCCAGCAGCCAAATACAGGGAAACACTGAAGCTTTCTTT	CASSQIQGNTEAFF
.	TRBD1	TRBJ2-7	TRBV7-7	TGTGCCAGCAGCGCCGGACAGGGGGCGGCCGAGCAGTACTTC	CASSAGQGAAEQYF
.	.	TRBJ1-1	TRBV4-1	TGCGCCAGCAGCCAAGTTGGGGGAGGGAACACTGAAGCTTTCTTT	CASSQVGGGNTEAFF
.	.	TRBJ2-7	TRBV11-2	TGTGCCAGCAGAACAACAGGGTCGGGCGAGCAGTACTTC	CASRTTGSGEQYF
once	TRBD1	TRBJ2-5	TRBV5-6	TGTGCCAGCAGCTTCGACAGGGAATCGCGAGAGACCCAGTACTTC	CASSFDRESRETQYF
few	.	TRBJ2-3	TRBV30	TGTGCCTGGAGTGTTAGGGAGGTGGGCGCAGATACGCAGTATTTT	CAWSVREVGADTQYF
.	.	TRBJ2-5	TRBV5-1	TGCGCCAGCAGTTTCGGGGAGACCCAGTACTTC	CASSFGETQYF
.	TRBD2	TRBJ2-7	TRBV11-2	TGTGCCAGCAGCTTTCCTAGCGGGACATACTCCTACGAGCAGTACTTC	CASSFPSGTYSYEQYF
.	.	TRBJ1-6	TRBV7-2	TGTGCCAGCAGTTTCGGACAGCCTAATTCACCCCTCCACTTT	CASSFGQPNSPLHF
.	TRBD2	TRBJ2-5	TRBV4-1	TGCGCCAGCAGCCACCGGACTAGCGGGGAACAAGAGACCCAGTACTTC	CASSHRTSGEQETQYF
.	.	TRBJ2-7	TRBV2	TGTGCCAGCAGTGGTTGGGCTTCGGCGGGCGAGCAGTACTTC	CASSGWASAGEQYF
.	.	TRBJ2-2	TRBV19	TGTGCCAGTAGTATAGGCCTAATCGGCGGGGAGCTGTTTTTT	CASSIGLIGGELFF
.	.	TRBJ1-2	TRBV5-1	TGCGCCAGCAGCCCGGGTAGGGAGCCACCTAACTATGGCTACACCTTC	CASSPGREPPNYGYTF
.	.	TRBJ2-1	TRBV5-6	TGTGCCAGCAGCTTGGACAGGGGAGGAGAGCAGTTCTTC	CASSLDRGGEQFF
.	.	TRBJ1-6	TRBV2	TGTGCCAGCAGCCTTACCGATCAGTCACCCCTCCACTTT	CASSLTDQSPLHF
.	.	TRBJ2-5	TRBV19	TGTGCCAGTAGTATCAGCGGTTCCCCTCAAGAGACCCAGTACTTC	CASSISGSPQETQYF
.	TRBD1	TRBJ2-5	TRBV28	TGTGCCAGCAGTGCCTCCGGGACAGGGGATGAGACCCAGTACTTC	CASSASGTGDETQYF
few	.	TRBJ2-2	TRBV14	TGTGCCAGCAGCCAAGATTCAGGCACCGGGGAGCTGTTTTTT	CASSQDSGTGELFF
.	TRBD2	TRBJ2-1	TRBV5-1	TGCGCCAGCAGACCCGGGACTAGCGGAACTTACAATGAGCAGTTCTTC	CASRPGTSGTYNEQFF
once	TRBD1	TRBJ1-2	TRBV28	TGTGCCAGCAGTATGACCGGGACAGGGGGAAGGAAGGGCTACACCTTC	CASSMTGTGGRKGYTF
few	.	TRBJ2-2	TRBV4-1	TGCGCCAGCAGCCCCGCTGGGGCAGGGACCGGGGAGCTGTTTTTT	CASSPAGAGTGELFF
.	.	TRBJ1-1	TRBV6-5	TGTGCCAGCAGTTTCCAAACAGGGTCTGAAGCTTTCTTT	CASSFQTGSEAFF
.	TRBD1	TRBJ1-5	TRBV11-2	TGTGCCAGCAGTTCAGACAGGGAACTTAATCAGCCCCAGCATTTT	CASSSDRELNQPQHF
few	.	TRBJ2-5	TRBV9	TGTGCCAGCAGCGTCCAGGGAAAAGAGACCCAGTACTTC	CASSVQGKETQYF
.	TRBD1	TRBJ1-1	TRBV11-1	TGTGCCAGCAGCTTAGAGGGGGCGAGGGCCGAAGCTTTCTTT	CASSLEGARAEAFF
.	TRBD2	TRBJ2-3	TRBV19	TGTGCCAGTAGTATGGCTAGCGGGAGTGTAGATACGCAGTATTTT	CASSMASGSVDTQYF
.	.	TRBJ2-1	TRBV19	TGTGCCAGTAGCCTATCCAATGAGCAGTTCTTC	CASSLSNEQFF
.	.	TRBJ2-1	TRBV12-5	TGTGCTAGTGGCACCCCCCGAGGGCCAAGTGGCAATGAGCAGTTCTTC	CASGTPRGPSGNEQFF
once	.	TRBJ1-1	TRBV5-6	TGTGCCAGCAGCTTGCAACGGCTAGAGCTTGAAGCTTTCTTT	CASSLQRLELEAFF
.	.	TRBJ2-7	TRBV19	TGTGCCACCTCTCCCCACCCCTACGAGCAGTACTTC	CATSPHPYEQYF
.	TRBD1	TRBJ1-1	TRBV5-5	TGTGCCAGCAGCCGGACAGGGGGGAACCCGAGCACTGAAGCTTTCTTT	CASSRTGGNPSTEAFF
.	TRBD1	TRBJ1-1	TRBV28	TGTGCCAGCAGGCAACAGGGGGCTGTTGAAGCTTTCTTT	CASRQQGAVEAFF
.	.	TRBJ2-1	TRBV7-3	TGTGCCAGCAGCTTATTGGAGTTGGGGGCTGGTGAGCAGTTCTTC	CASSLLELGAGEQFF
.	TRBD1	TRBJ1-2	TRBV29-1	TGCAGCGTTGGGACAGGGGAAGTGGATGGCTACACCTTC	CSVGTGEVDGYTF
.	.	TRBJ2-7	TRBV5-5	TGTGCCAGCAGCTTGGGCTTAGCTCCGAATTACGAGCAGTACTTC	CASSLGLAPNYEQYF
few	.	TRBJ1-5	TRBV28	TGTGCCAGCAGTTTAGGTCAGCGGTTCAACAATCAGCCCCAGCATTTT	CASSLGQRFNNQPQHF